Each of the 4 T cell receptor beta chains below was sequenced from the same sample in a study of Ad26.COV2.S vaccination and SARS-CoV-2 variants. Described treatment: 15 to 20 received Ad26.COV2.S at low or high dose, single or two shots; about 5 received placebo; per-sample allocation not given. Material that was analyzed had been drawn on day 63 after the first vaccine or placebo injection. Measured with immunoSEQ multiplex PCR; TCRdb has only the in-frame clones, and not every one. Among a few hundred thousand clones listed, 75% to 90% were seen once. Source: peripheral blood, taken in a trial of Ad26.COV2.S vaccine versus placebo. The source is a person between 18 and 65 years old who received the Ad26.COV2.S COVID-19 vaccine or a placebo.

The chain combines TRBV28 with TRBJ2-3; a weak D match, TRBD2 (5 bases). This CDR3 is built from 15 residues. Trimming left V 3 bases short and J 3 bases short, with 13 bases between. Germline CDR1 MDHEN, CDR2 SYDVKM. This CDR3 is CASSFPPRATDTQYF. For the CDR3, the DNA is TGTGCCAGCAGTTTCCCCCCGAGGGCGACAGATACGCAGTATTTT.

This clone was observed a single time. This rearrangement joins TRBV2 to TRBJ2-5; D possibly corresponds to TRBD1 (5 bases). CDR3 size: 12 residues. The germline V gene encodes CDR1 SNHLY and CDR2 FYNNEI. The germline V and J ends were trimmed by 5 bases and 3 bases, with 7 bases remaining between them. The CDR3 DNA reads TGTGCCAGCAGTCGGACAAAAGAGACCCAGTACTTC. Protein product: CASSRTKETQYF.

The chain couples TRBV7-9 to TRBJ1-1; 7 nucleotides match TRBD1. The CDR3 contains 16 residues. The V gene end was trimmed by 5 bases and the J gene end by 4 bases; junction bases not matched to a gene: 13. In germline, CDR1 is SEHNR, CDR2 FQNEAQ (reference sequence). The CDR3 is CASSPGGRGRVTEAFF. The CDR3 DNA sequence: TGTGCCAGCAGCCCGGGGGGTAGGGGGCGCGTCACTGAAGCTTTCTTT.

The V gene is TRBV28, the J gene TRBJ1-1; TRBD1 is a possible D gene (6 bases). With 6 bases removed from V and 1 base from J, the gap between germline ends came to 15 bases. Germline V gene lookup returns CDR1 MDHEN and CDR2 SYDVKM. This CDR3 has 15 amino acids. The CDR3 region is CASSVIGGPNTEAFF. The CDR3 DNA reads as TGTGCCAGCAGCGTTATCGGGGGGCCGAACACTGAAGCTTTCTTT.